Below are 3 T cell receptor beta chains sequenced from a single sample in a study of cytomegalovirus exposure and HLA in healthy donors. Sequencing was performed with immunoSEQ multiplex PCR; in TCRdb, only in-frame clones are kept and a portion is missing. Among under 200,000 clones listed, around nine tenths were seen once. The source material was PBMCs. These TCRs come from a young woman in good health and CMV-seronegative.

The chain uses TRBV19 and TRBJ1-3, with TRBD1 matching over 7 bases. V shed 3 bases and J 0 bases; nucleotides not matched to a gene: 5. This CDR3 region has 16 residues. Germline V gene data show CDR1 as LNHDA and CDR2 as SQIVND (reference sequence). CDR3 sequence: CASSMGQYRSGNTIYF. CDR3 nucleotides: TGTGCCAGTAGTATGGGACAGTACCGCTCTGGAAACACCATATATTTT.

The V call is TRBV5-6, the J call TRBJ1-2, with a tentative D call TRBD1 (6 bases). This CDR3 contains 13 residues. V gave up 2 bases and J gave up 2 bases, with 7 bases separating them. Germline CDR1 and CDR2: SGHDT and YYEEEE. In DNA form, the CDR3 reads TGTGCCAGCAGCTTACAGGGAAACTATGGCTACACCTTC. It is translated as CASSLQGNYGYTF.

The chain joins TRBV6-5 to TRBJ1-1; unclear D gene. V lost 4 bases to trimming and J lost 4 bases, with 13 bases between them. Germline CDR1 and CDR2: MNHEY and SVGAGI. This CDR3 spans 14 amino acids. The CDR3 loop reads CASSSEGVGTEAFF. CDR3 DNA sequence: TGTGCCAGCAGTTCGGAGGGTGTGGGCACTGAAGCTTTCTTT.